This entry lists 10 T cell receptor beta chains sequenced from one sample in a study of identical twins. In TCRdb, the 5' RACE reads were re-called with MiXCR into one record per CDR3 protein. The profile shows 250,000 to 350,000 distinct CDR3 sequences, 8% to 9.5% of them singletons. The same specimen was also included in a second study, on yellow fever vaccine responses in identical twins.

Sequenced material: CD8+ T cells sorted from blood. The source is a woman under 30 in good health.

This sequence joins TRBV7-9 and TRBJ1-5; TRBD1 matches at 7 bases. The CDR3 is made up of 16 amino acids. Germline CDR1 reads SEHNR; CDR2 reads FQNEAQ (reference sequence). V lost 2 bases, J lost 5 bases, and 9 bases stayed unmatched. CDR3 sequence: CASSLSGQVGDQPQHF. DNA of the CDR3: TGTGCCAGCAGCTTAAGCGGACAGGTGGGCGATCAGCCCCAGCATTTT.

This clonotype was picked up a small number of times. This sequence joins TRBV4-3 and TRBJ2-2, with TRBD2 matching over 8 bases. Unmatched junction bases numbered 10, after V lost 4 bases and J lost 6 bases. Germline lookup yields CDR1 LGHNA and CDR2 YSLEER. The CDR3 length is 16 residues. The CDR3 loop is CASSRLAPMGPGELFF. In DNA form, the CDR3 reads TGCGCCAGCAGCCGACTAGCGCCTATGGGGCCCGGGGAGCTGTTTTTT.

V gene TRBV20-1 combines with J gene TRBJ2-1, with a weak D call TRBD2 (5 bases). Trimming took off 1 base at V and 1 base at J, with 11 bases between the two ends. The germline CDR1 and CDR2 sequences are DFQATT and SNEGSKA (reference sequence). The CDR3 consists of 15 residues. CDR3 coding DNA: TGCAGTGCTAGAGGATATAGGGAGTCCTACAATGAGCAGTTCTTC. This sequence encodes CSARGYRESYNEQFF.

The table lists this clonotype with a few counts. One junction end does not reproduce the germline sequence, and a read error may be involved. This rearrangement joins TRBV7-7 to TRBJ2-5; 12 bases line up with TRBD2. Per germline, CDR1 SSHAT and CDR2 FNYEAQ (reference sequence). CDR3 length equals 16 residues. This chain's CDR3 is CASSLGLAGLQETQYF. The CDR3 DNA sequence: TGTGCTAGCAGCCTCGGACTAGCGGGGCTCCAAGAGACCCAGTACTTC.

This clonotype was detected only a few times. CDR3 sequence reads: CASRRARGPGDTQYF. The CDR3 nucleotides read TGTGCCAGCAGGAGGGCCAGGGGGCCGGGAGATACGCAGTATTTT. The genes are TRBV27 and TRBJ2-3, with 8 bases lining up with TRBD1. The CDR3 is 15 amino acids. Germline CDR1 MNHEY, CDR2 SMNVEV (reference sequence). Trimming removed 6 bases from V and 5 bases from J; junction bases left unmatched: 10.

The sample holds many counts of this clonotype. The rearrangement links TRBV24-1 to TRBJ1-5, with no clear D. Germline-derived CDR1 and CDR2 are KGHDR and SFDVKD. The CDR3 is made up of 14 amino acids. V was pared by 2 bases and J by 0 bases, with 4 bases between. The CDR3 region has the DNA TGTGCCACCAGTGATTCGGTTAGCAATCAGCCCCAGCATTTT. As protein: CATSDSVSNQPQHF.

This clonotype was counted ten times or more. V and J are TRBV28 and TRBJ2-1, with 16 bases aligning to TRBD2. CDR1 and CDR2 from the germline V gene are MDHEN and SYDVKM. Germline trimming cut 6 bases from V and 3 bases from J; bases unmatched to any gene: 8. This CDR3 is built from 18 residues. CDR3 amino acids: CASSHRGTSGRVYNEQFF. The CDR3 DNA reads TGTGCCAGCAGCCATCGGGGGACTAGCGGGAGGGTCTACAATGAGCAGTTCTTC.

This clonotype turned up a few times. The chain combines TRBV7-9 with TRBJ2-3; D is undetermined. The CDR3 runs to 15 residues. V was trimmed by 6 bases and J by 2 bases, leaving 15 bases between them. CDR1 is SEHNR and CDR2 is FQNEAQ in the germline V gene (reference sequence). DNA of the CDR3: TGTGCCAGCAGGAGTAGGTCCGGCCCCACAGATACGCAGTATTTT. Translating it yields CASRSRSGPTDTQYF.

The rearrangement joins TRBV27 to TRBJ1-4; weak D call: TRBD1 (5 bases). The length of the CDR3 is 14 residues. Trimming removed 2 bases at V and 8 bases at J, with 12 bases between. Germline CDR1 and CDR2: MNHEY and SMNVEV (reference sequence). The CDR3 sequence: CASSLGQGPEKLFF. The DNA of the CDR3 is TGTGCCAGCAGTTTAGGGCAGGGCCCCGAAAAACTGTTTTTT.

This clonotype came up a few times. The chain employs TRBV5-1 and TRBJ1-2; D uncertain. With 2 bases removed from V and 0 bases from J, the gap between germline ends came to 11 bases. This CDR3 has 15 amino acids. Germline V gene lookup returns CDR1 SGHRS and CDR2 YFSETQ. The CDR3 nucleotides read TGCGCCAGCAGCTTTCTCCCAGAGTCTAACTATGGCTACACCTTC. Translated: CASSFLPESNYGYTF.